These 26 T cell receptor beta chains came from one sample sequenced in a study of identical twins. TCRdb called the 5' RACE reads again in MiXCR, with one record for every CDR3 protein. Of fewer than 500,000 distinct CDR3 sequences listed, 20% to 25% are singletons. The sample also formed part of further work on T cells expressing NK-cell markers.

The specimen was CD4+ T cells sorted from blood. Receptors were obtained from a woman in her late teens or twenties in good health.

The chain uses TRBV28 and TRBJ1-5; TRBD1 is a possible D gene (5 bases). This CDR3 comprises 11 residues. Germline values: CDR1 MDHEN, CDR2 SYDVKM. Trimming took off 5 bases at V and 8 bases at J, with 7 bases between the two ends. In DNA, the CDR3 is TGTGCCAGCAGTGTCAGGGAGCCCCAGCATTTT. Translated: CASSVREPQHF.

The J gene is TRBJ2-1, the V gene TRBV10-3; TRBD2 agrees at 9 bases. The germline V gene has CDR1 ENHRY and CDR2 SYGVKD. This CDR3 is built from 17 residues. V was clipped by 3 bases and J by 8 bases; unmatched bases: 14. CDR3 sequence (DNA): TGTGCCATCAGTGAATCACTAGCGGGCGGGGGGATCGATGAGCAGTTCTTC. Translated, it gives CAISESLAGGGIDEQFF.

The chain combines TRBV6-1 with TRBJ2-7; TRBD2 might be the D (7 bases). Germline V lookup: CDR1 MNHNS, CDR2 SASEGT. V was cut by 10 bases and J by 5 bases, with 15 bases left in between. The CDR3 is made up of 12 amino acids. The CDR3 DNA is TGTGCCATAAGGGGGGAGGGCAACGAGCAGTACTTC. It codes for CAIRGEGNEQYF.

This clonotype appeared a few times. V is TRBV12-3 or TRBV12-4 and J is TRBJ1-6; TRBD1 might be the D (6 bases). The V end lost 3 bases, the J end lost 8 bases, and 14 bases lay between the germline ends. The CDR3 is 15 residues long. The CDR3 is CASSLVQGVYSPLHF. CDR3 coding DNA: TGTGCCAGCAGTTTGGTACAGGGAGTTTATTCACCCCTCCACTTT.

The chain is built from TRBV13 and TRBJ1-1; D unclear. CDR1 and CDR2 (germline): PRHDT, FYEKMQ (reference sequence). The CDR3 runs to 15 residues. The ends were cut back, 5 bases at V and 0 bases at J, with 13 bases in the middle. The CDR3 DNA reads as TGTGCCAGCAGCCCCCAAGCGGGCATGAACACTGAAGCTTTCTTT. This encodes CASSPQAGMNTEAFF.

This chain links TRBV7-9 with TRBJ2-7; the D call may be TRBD1 or TRBD2 (6 bases each). Germline CDR1 SEHNR, CDR2 FQNEAQ (reference sequence). V lost 5 bases to trimming and J lost 2 bases, with 16 bases between them. CDR3 length: 15 amino acids. The CDR3 here is CASSPGTGAAYEQYF. The CDR3 DNA reads as TGTGCCAGCAGCCCCGGGACGGGGGCCGCCTACGAGCAGTACTTC. The variable domain in full, completed from reference TRBV7-9 and TRBJ2-7, reads DTGVSQNPRHKITKRGQNVTFRCDPISEHNRLYWYRQTLGQGPEFLTYFQNEAQLEKSRLLSDRFSAERPKGSFSTLEIQRTEQGDSAMYLCASSPGTGAAYEQYFGPGTRLTVT.

This clonotype occurred a few times. The chain employs TRBV27 and TRBJ2-1, with 11 bases matching TRBD2. Germline V gives CDR1 MNHEY, CDR2 SMNVEV (reference sequence). The CDR3 is 20 residues long. V was pared by 7 bases and J by 3 bases, with 20 bases of the junction left unmatched. In nucleotides, the CDR3 is TGTGCCAGCACCCAACACTTAGGTAGGGTGGGACTAGCGGACTACAATGAGCAGTTCTTC. Translated: CASTQHLGRVGLADYNEQFF.

The chain has TRBV4-1 and TRBJ1-6, with TRBD1 matching 7 bases. Trimming took 3 bases from V and 3 from J; bases not matched to a gene: 5. CDR3 length: 16 amino acids. Per the germline V gene, CDR1 is MGHRA and CDR2 is YSYEKL. The CDR3 loop is CASSQRQGSYNSPLHF. The DNA of the CDR3 is TGCGCCAGCAGCCAGAGACAGGGTAGCTATAATTCACCCCTCCACTTT.

V gene TRBV7-2 combines with J gene TRBJ1-1; D gene unclear. The ends were cut back, 6 bases at V and 3 bases at J, with 11 bases in the middle. The V gene's germline CDR1 is SGHTA and CDR2 FQGNSA. CDR3 length: 13 amino acids. The CDR3 nucleotides read TGTGCCAGCAGAATCCGAACCCACACTGAAGCTTTCTTT. Protein sequence: CASRIRTHTEAFF.

This rearrangement joins TRBV10-3 to TRBJ1-1, with 7 bases identical to TRBD1. Germline-derived CDR1 and CDR2 are ENHRY and SYGVKD. The CDR3 contains 16 residues. Trimming took 6 bases from V and 1 from J; bases not matched to a gene: 11. CDR3 protein: CAIRASGGRENTEAFF. The CDR3, as DNA: TGTGCCATCAGAGCTTCAGGGGGGCGGGAGAACACTGAAGCTTTCTTT.

This clonotype was counted between two and nine times. This chain connects TRBV7-2 to TRBJ2-7, with a tentative D call TRBD2 (6 bases). Germline V lookup: CDR1 SGHTA, CDR2 FQGNSA. CDR3 length: 17 amino acids. Trimming removed 3 bases from V and 0 bases from J, with 18 bases in between. As DNA, the CDR3 is TGTGCCAGCAGCTTGACCGCCCTGACTAGGGCCTCCTACGAGCAGTACTTC. Translating it yields CASSLTALTRASYEQYF. The whole variable domain, filled in from reference TRBV7-2 and TRBJ2-7, reads GAGVSQSPSNKVTEKGKDVELRCDPISGHTALYWYRQSLGQGLEFLIYFQGNSAPDKSGLPSDRFSAERTGGSVSTLTIQRTQQEDSAVYLCASSLTALTRASYEQYFGPGTRLTVT.

The chain carries TRBV5-6 and TRBJ2-3; 10 nucleotides line up with TRBD2. Germline assignment: CDR1 SGHDT and CDR2 YYEEEE. V trimming: 4 bases; J trimming: 1 base; junction bases outside the gene matches: 15. The CDR3 covers 19 residues. CDR3 DNA sequence: TGTGCCAGCAGCACATCGCGGGCTAGCGGGGGCCGGGGCACAGATACGCAGTATTTT. The encoded protein is CASSTSRASGGRGTDTQYF.

J is TRBJ2-3 and V is TRBV24-1; D unresolved. CDR1 and CDR2 from the germline V gene are KGHDR and SFDVKD. The CDR3 sequence is 13 residues long. The V end was cut by 1 base, the J end by 3 bases, with 4 bases between. CDR3 nucleotides: TGTGCCACCAGTGATTTCTCGACAGATACGCAGTATTTT. This encodes CATSDFSTDTQYF.

The sample holds many counts of this clonotype. V and J are TRBV7-9 and TRBJ1-2; D not resolved. Trimming cost V 1 base and J 6 bases, with 12 bases left between them. The CDR3 totals 14 residues. The germline V gene encodes CDR1 SEHNR and CDR2 FQNEAQ (reference sequence). The CDR3 DNA sequence: TGTGCCAGCAGCTTAGAAGGGCCAGCTCATGGCTACACCTTC. This codes for CASSLEGPAHGYTF.

In its sample, this clonotype was seen a few times. The gene calls are TRBV7-8 and TRBJ2-1; D perhaps matches TRBD2 (6 bases). The CDR3 consists of 14 residues. Germline CDR1 and CDR2: SGHVS and FQNEAQ. Trimming pared 5 bases from V and 13 bases from J, leaving 21 bases between. CDR3 nucleotides: TGTGCCAGCAGCCAGACGGGACTGTCGAGCGCCCAGTTCTTC. Translation gives CASSQTGLSSAQFF.

The CDR3 loop reads CASSLRRTENTQYF. In DNA form, the CDR3 reads TGTGCCAGCAGTTTACGGCGGACCGAGAATACGCAGTATTTT. The chain uses TRBV27 and TRBJ2-3; D ambiguous. With 2 bases removed from V and 7 bases from J, the gap between germline ends came to 13 bases. The germline CDR1 and CDR2 sequences are MNHEY and SMNVEV (reference sequence). The CDR3 totals 14 residues.

J is TRBJ2-7 and V is TRBV20-1; D may correspond to TRBD1 or TRBD2 (5 bases each). Trimming shortened V by 6 bases and J by 7 bases, and 19 bases separated the two germline ends. This CDR3 is 13 amino acids long. Germline lookup yields CDR1 DFQATT and CDR2 SNEGSKA (reference sequence). As DNA, the CDR3 is TGCAGTGCCAAAAAGACGGGGACGCGGGAGCAGTACTTC. It encodes CSAKKTGTREQYF.

This clonotype was detected many times. The chain couples TRBV7-2 to TRBJ2-3; the D is unclear. V dropped 5 bases and J dropped 6 bases, with 9 bases sitting between them. Germline V gene lookup returns CDR1 SGHTA and CDR2 FQGNSA. The CDR3 runs 12 residues. In DNA form, the CDR3 reads TGTGCCAGCAGCCCCTCCCGGGATACGCAGTATTTT. Residues: CASSPSRDTQYF.

The CDR3 sequence is CASSSRVRNEQYF. The CDR3 DNA reads as TGTGCCAGCAGTTCCAGGGTGCGGAACGAGCAGTACTTC. This chain joins TRBV27 and TRBJ2-7; D is possibly TRBD1 (5 bases). The CDR3 sequence is 13 residues long. Trimming pared 4 bases from V and 5 bases from J, leaving 12 bases between. Germline loops: CDR1 MNHEY, CDR2 SMNVEV (reference sequence).

This clonotype appeared a few times. The rearrangement links TRBV20-1 to TRBJ2-3; TRBD1 might be the D (6 bases). Germline-derived CDR1 and CDR2 are DFQATT and SNEGSKA (reference sequence). Between the trimmed V and J ends, which lost 5 bases and 0 bases, there was a span of 12 bases. This CDR3 contains 14 residues. The CDR3 is CSAGRQASTDTQYF. The CDR3 DNA sequence: TGCAGTGCTGGTCGACAGGCTAGCACAGATACGCAGTATTTT.

This clonotype has just one count. The V gene is TRBV19, the J gene TRBJ2-2; D possibly corresponds to TRBD2 (5 bases). Trimming removed 6 bases at V and 4 bases at J, with 18 bases between. The CDR3 totals 16 residues. Germline V gene data show CDR1 as LNHDA and CDR2 as SQIVND (reference sequence). The chain's CDR3 is CASSTRGRSSTGELFF. The DNA for the CDR3 is TGTGCCAGTAGCACCCGGGGAAGGAGTTCCACCGGGGAGCTGTTTTTT.

The gene calls are TRBV6-1 and TRBJ2-7, with 7 bases fitting TRBD1. The CDR3 is 14 amino acids. With V trimmed by 6 bases and J by 6 bases, 11 bases remained unmatched. Germline CDR1 and CDR2: MNHNS and SASEGT. The DNA for the CDR3 is TGTGCCAGCAGGACAGGGTTTCTAATAGGCGAGCAGTACTTC. Translated, it gives CASRTGFLIGEQYF.

This clonotype was seen more than once but under ten times. The rearrangement joins TRBV15 to TRBJ2-2, with 8 bases fitting TRBD1. CDR3 length: 17 amino acids. CDR1 LNHNV and CDR2 YYDKDF come from the germline V gene (reference sequence). J lost 4 bases, V lost 0 bases, and 7 bases had no gene match. The CDR3 reads CATSRDPGQGLTGELFF. The DNA of the CDR3 is TGTGCCACCAGCAGAGATCCCGGACAGGGACTCACCGGGGAGCTGTTTTTT.

Only a few counts were recorded for this clonotype. The chain is built from TRBV7-9 and TRBJ1-5; D is perhaps TRBD1 (5 bases). CDR3 size: 14 residues. CDR1 is SEHNR, CDR2 FQNEAQ, per germline (reference sequence). Deletions cut 1 base from V and 3 bases from J, with 7 bases between. CDR3 sequence (DNA): TGTGCCAGCAGCTTAGACAGGTTCAATCAGCCCCAGCATTTT. It codes for CASSLDRFNQPQHF.

The chain combines TRBV10-1 with TRBJ1-5; D may be TRBD1 (6 bases). The length of the CDR3 is 14 residues. Trimming stripped 5 bases from V and 3 bases from J, with 11 bases between. Germline CDR1 WNHNN, CDR2 SYGVQD (reference sequence). This chain's CDR3 is CASSKDSYNQPQHF. Here the CDR3 DNA reads TGCGCCAGCAGTAAGGACAGCTACAATCAGCCCCAGCATTTT.

This clonotype was picked up many times. The genes are TRBV29-1 and TRBJ2-5, with 8 bases lining up with TRBD1. The CDR3 contains 13 residues. Per the germline V gene, CDR1 is SQVTM and CDR2 is ANQGSEA. V shed 4 bases, J shed 3 bases, and the junction held 4 bases outside the gene matches. CDR3 DNA sequence: TGCAGCGTTGGCTACAGGGGGAAAGAGACCCAGTACTTC. Protein: CSVGYRGKETQYF.